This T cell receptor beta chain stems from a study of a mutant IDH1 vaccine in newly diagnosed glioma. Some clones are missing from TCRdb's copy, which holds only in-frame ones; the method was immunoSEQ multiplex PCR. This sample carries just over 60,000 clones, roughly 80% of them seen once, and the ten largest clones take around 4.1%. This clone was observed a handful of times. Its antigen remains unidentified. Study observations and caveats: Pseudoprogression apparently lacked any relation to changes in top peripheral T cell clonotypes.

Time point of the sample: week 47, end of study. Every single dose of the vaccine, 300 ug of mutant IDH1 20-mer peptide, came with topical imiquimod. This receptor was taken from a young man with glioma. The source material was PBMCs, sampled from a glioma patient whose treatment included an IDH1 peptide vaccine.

The DNA of the CDR3 is TGTGCCAGCACCGCGAGCGGACTAGCGGGGGCCACCCAAGAGACCCAGTACTTC. Protein product: CASTASGLAGATQETQYF. The V call is TRBV2, the J call TRBJ2-5; 13 bases align to TRBD2. This CDR3 has 18 residues. Unmatched junction bases numbered 12, after V lost 7 bases and J lost 1 base. The V gene's germline CDR1 is SNHLY and CDR2 FYNNEI.